Reported below is one TCR beta chain. This clone occurred a few times. The antigen it binds to is not known. The record has no base qualities; no much larger clone is one base away. These data originate in a study of cytomegalovirus exposure and HLA in healthy donors (dated 2017 in TCRdb). Background for the entire study: In an earlier analysis of under 600 of the donors, 276 Gb of sequence data and some 120 million unique TCR beta sequences from 180 million or so T cells were reported. Because of strong linkage in the cohort, a handful of DR-DQ haplotypes were treated as single units for association and clustering. The genetic ancestry cluster associated with self-reported Caucasian donors included 70% to 85% of the 398 genotyped donors. The T cell repertoires of under 700 subjects were profiled by immunosequencing and related to cytomegalovirus serostatus. The study aimed to test whether signatures of past pathogen exposure could be identified by cataloging public T cell receptors. In a later genetic analysis, genome-wide SNP genotypes for about 65% of the roughly 700 donors were used, and that subset was treated as a discovery cohort. A later analysis re-examined previously published TCR beta repertoires from roughly 650 donors and added high-resolution HLA genotyping to investigate patterns of TCR occurrence. The number of typed donors differed by locus: about 629-630 for A, B, C, DRB1 and DQB1; approximately 520 for DQA1; over 600 for DPA1; and some 430 for DPB1. High-throughput TCR immunosequencing, statistical association of individual TCRs with disease status, and machine learning were combined to predict cytomegalovirus infection status. A separate validation cohort of roughly 120 different subjects was used in addition to the roughly 620-subject first cohort. Approximately 310 gigabases of sequencing data and 70 million to 85 million unique TCR sequences were included in an early release covering roughly 700 HLA-typed donors. Donor age, sex, ethnicity and CMV serostatus were collected together with the repertoire data. Among some 410 genotyped donors of the cohort, an average of about 240,000 unique TCR beta nucleotide sequences were sequenced per donor, roughly 18% of them non-productive. All discovery cohort repertoires had been generated using a single sequencing platform. HLA typing included class I and class II loci at four-digit resolution. The later analysis used no new phenotypic data to find candidate immune exposures, relying instead on TCR beta sequences and their occurrence across donors. An earlier analysis of approximately 630 of the donors applied high-throughput TCR beta sequencing to assess whether each TCR beta V gene segment acted as functional or pseudogenic. Broader findings and caveats from the paper: This cohort had only TCR beta chains sequenced, and the lack of alpha or paired-chain data limited which features could be detected. Broadly in line with IMGT annotations, most TCR beta V segments showed up in productive rearrangements about 90% or about 30% of the time in an earlier analysis of about 500 of the donors. The only immune exposure information available for the cohort was CMV serostatus. A cluster of highly shared sequence variants was judged likely to represent a technical artifact of the sequencing pipeline. When HLA alleles, especially DR and DQ, strongly co-occurred, attributing TCR associations to individual alleles was difficult. The study listed 150 to 200 TCR beta chains as associated with cytomegalovirus. While some public TCRs were present in many individuals, most TCR sequences turned up only very rarely across donors. A later genetic analysis reported fewer N-insertions in productive TCRs among donors in an Asian-associated ancestry cluster than the approximately 670-donor mean. At a false discovery rate of 0.05, a later analysis linked approximately 18,000 TCR beta sequences to specific HLA alleles. A later analysis found that most CMV-associated TCR beta chains appeared HLA-restricted, with HLA associations seemingly driven largely by CMV exposure. A few of the identified cytomegalovirus-associated TCR beta chains were confirmed in vitro to be specific for cytomegalovirus antigens. Linkage disequilibrium might explain the correlated functional status among segregating V segments, but an unknown experimental factor could not be ruled out. A later analysis reported that several top co-occurrence clusters appeared linked to parvovirus B19, influenza, CMV and Epstein-Barr virus. In a later analysis, HLA-associated TCR beta chains showed more clonal expansion and lower generation probabilities than non-associated chains that were equally common. A further reported finding was that TCR beta sequences accurately predicted the HLA-A and HLA-B alleles for most subjects in the first cohort. The authors suggested that the approach could potentially be generalized to other disease states and immunological phenotypes. Sequencing depth was assumed to be roughly uniform across donors in the presence/absence analyses, though that assumption may not hold. Cytomegalovirus status was reported to be diagnosed by the classifier with high specificity and sensitivity in both the original and validation cohorts. Because counts were too low, roughly 16 rarely observed V segments, including chromosome 9 orphons, were left out of the earlier analysis of approximately 500 of the donors. Because HLA typing was missing for some donors at each locus, association tests included only the typed subset. In a later analysis, TCR association rates were found to vary across HLA loci, with the most associated TCRs seen for DRB1 alleles and the fewest for HLA-C alleles. Some IMGT-functional V segments, including TRBV6-2 and TRBV6-3, could not be distinguished by the 87-base-pair reads and were therefore excluded. In a later genetic analysis, a missense DCLRE1C variant was associated with V-gene and J-gene trimming of TCR beta chains, and the association was replicated in an independent cohort.

V lost 1 base and J lost 4 bases, and the count of bases not matched to a germline gene is 7. CDR1 and CDR2, per the germline V gene, are LGHNA and YSLEER. The CDR3 numbers 17 residues from cysteine through phenylalanine. The only DNA kept is the CDR3, 51 bases in frame from the first base. In total, 600 or so healthy bone marrow donors made up the cohort. At the time of sampling, all cohort members were nominally healthy, though unrecorded immune exposures were likely present. The donor tested CMV seropositive, placing the donor among the 290 or so seropositive members of the cohort. Every donor gave a peripheral blood sample, and the peripheral blood mononuclear cells from that sample were used for TCR beta sequencing. Genomic DNA extraction from the blood cell samples was performed with the Qiagen DNeasy Blood Extraction Kit. Libraries were prepared through the immunoSEQ multiplex PCR assay. The multiplex PCR relied on a mix of 60 forward primers for TCR Vbeta segments and 13 reverse primers for TCR Jbeta segments. The CDR3 region of rearranged TCR beta genes was amplified from genomic DNA with a multiplex PCR assay. Amplified TCR beta libraries were sequenced as 87-base-pair reads on the Illumina HiSeq System. The published analysis was carried out like this. A later analysis tallied roughly 80 million unique TCR beta chains across the 640 or so repertoires, and around 9.9 million of those chains were shared by two or more donors. To remove PCR and sequencing errors, raw reads were error-corrected and collapsed into unique sequences using a nearest-neighbor algorithm that merged closely related sequences. V, D and J gene segments were assigned by aligning CDR3 sequences to IMGT reference sequences. For a sequence to be retained, at least a six-nucleotide match to both a V gene segment and a J gene segment was required. Rearrangements were classified as productive when the CDR3 lacked stop codons and remained in frame with V and J, and all other rearrangements were classified as non-productive. CDR3 was defined by IMGT convention, running from the second conserved V-encoded cysteine to the conserved J-encoded phenylalanine. The earlier analysis of fewer than 750 of the donors excluded sequences that lacked an unambiguous match to a single V gene segment. An earlier analysis of about 590 of the donors classified V segments as functional when productive rearrangements were above 56.7% and as segregating when the standard deviation between donors was above 5%. A statistical classification framework was built to diagnose cytomegalovirus status from the catalog of TCR beta chain sequences. In a later analysis, TCR nucleotide sequences were compared against IMGT/GENE-DB human TR gene sequences so that V and J genes could be assigned. A later analysis assigned CDR3 sequences and most-parsimonious VDJ recombination scenarios with the TCRdist pipeline. In a later analysis, each TCR beta chain was defined by its CDR3 amino acid sequence together with its V-gene family, and reads without a unique V-gene family were excluded. As a way to deal with suspected cross-contamination and a sequencing artifact, a later analysis dropped approximately 570 nucleotide sequences that were highly shared and had low generation probability. A later analysis calculated a clonal expansion index for each public chain from normalized within-repertoire ranks of inferred template counts. In a later analysis, generation probabilities were computed with a VDJ recombination model fitted to out-of-frame rearrangements, and the resulting probabilities were checked against IGoR. In a later analysis, hypergeometric tests were used to score TCR-TCR, TCR-HLA and TCR-CMV co-occurrence, with a repertoire-size bias correction applied to TCR pairs. A later analysis estimated false discovery rates by permuting HLA or CMV assignments 20 times. A later analysis grouped co-occurring TCRs with DBSCAN, adding TCRdist sequence similarity when clustering within HLA-allele-positive subsets. For co-occurrence clustering, repertoires with fewer than 30,000 or more than 120,000 public chains were excluded, along with five repertoires with anomalous nucleotide sharing. The clones in this table, taken by TCRdb from immuneACCESS, are in-frame only. Not every clone is retained; where verified, under half of the shortfall comes from an unresolved V gene, and the cause of the rest is unknown. That table gives V, J and clone size, and the DNA gave D and trimming. The sample table shows about 180,000 clones, and about four fifths are seen once. The ten largest clones add up to 1% of the sample.

In this chain, TRBV4-3 is recombined with TRBJ2-1; 10 bases in the junction line up with TRBD2. The sequencing sample was made of PBMCs. The TCR originated in a woman between 45 and 60 years old in good health and CMV-seropositive. At the DNA level, the sequence is TGCGCCAGCAGCCAAGCACCACTAGCGGGACGGTACAATGAGCAGTTCTTC. Its product reads: CASSQAPLAGRYNEQFF.